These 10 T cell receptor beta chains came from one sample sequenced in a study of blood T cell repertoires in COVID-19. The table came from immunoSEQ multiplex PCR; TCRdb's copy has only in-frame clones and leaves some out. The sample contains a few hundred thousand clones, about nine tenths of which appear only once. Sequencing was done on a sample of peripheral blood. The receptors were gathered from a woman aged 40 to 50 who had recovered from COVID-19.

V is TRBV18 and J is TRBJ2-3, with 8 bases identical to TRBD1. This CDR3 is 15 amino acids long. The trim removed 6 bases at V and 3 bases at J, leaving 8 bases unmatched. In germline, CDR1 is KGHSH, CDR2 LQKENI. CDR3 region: CASSPDRTGTDTQYF. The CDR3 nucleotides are TGTGCCAGCTCGCCAGACAGGACAGGGACAGATACGCAGTATTTT.

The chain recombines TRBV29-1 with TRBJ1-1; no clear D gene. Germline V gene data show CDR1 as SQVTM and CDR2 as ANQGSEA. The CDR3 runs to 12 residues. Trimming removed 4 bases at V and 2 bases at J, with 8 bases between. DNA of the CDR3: TGCAGCGTTGTGAGGTCCAACACTGAAGCTTTCTTT. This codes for CSVVRSNTEAFF. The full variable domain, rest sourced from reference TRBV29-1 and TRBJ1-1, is SAVISQKPSRDICQRGTSLTIQCQVDSQVTMMFWYRQQPGQSLTLIATANQGSEATYESGFVIDKFPISRPNLTFSTLTVSNMSPEDSSIYLCSVVRSNTEAFFGQGTRLTVV.

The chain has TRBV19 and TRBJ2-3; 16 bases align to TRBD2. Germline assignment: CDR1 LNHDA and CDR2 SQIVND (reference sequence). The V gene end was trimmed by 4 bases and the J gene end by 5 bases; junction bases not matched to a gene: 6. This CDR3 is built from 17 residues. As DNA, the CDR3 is TGTGCCAGTAGTAAAGGGACTAGCGGGAGGGCGCAAGATACGCAGTATTTT. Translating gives CASSKGTSGRAQDTQYF.

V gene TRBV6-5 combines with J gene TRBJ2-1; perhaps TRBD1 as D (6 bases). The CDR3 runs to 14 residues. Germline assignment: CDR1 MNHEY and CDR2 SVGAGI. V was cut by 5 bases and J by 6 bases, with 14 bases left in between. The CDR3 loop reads CASSTSGEGNEQFF. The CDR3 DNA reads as TGTGCCAGCAGTACTTCAGGGGAAGGCAATGAGCAGTTCTTC.

CDR3 region: CASTGRDRGLSSYNEQFF. CDR3 coding DNA: TGCGCCAGCACCGGCCGGGACAGGGGCCTAAGCTCCTACAATGAGCAGTTCTTC. The chain recombines TRBV5-1 with TRBJ2-1, with 10 positions matching TRBD1. This CDR3 has 18 residues. V gave up 6 bases and J gave up 0 bases; unmatched junction bases: 12. Germline CDR1 and CDR2: SGHRS and YFSETQ. Drawing the rest from reference TRBV5-1 and TRBJ2-1, the complete variable domain is KAGVTQTPRYLIKTRGQQVTLSCSPISGHRSVSWYQQTPGQGLQFLFEYFSETQRNKGNFPGRFSGRQFSNSRSEMNVSTLELGDSALYLCASTGRDRGLSSYNEQFFGPGTRLTVL.

CDR3 residues: CASSDGTSGTYEQYF. Here the CDR3 DNA reads TGTGCCAGCAGCGACGGGACTAGCGGGACCTACGAGCAGTACTTC. The chain is built from TRBV7-9 and TRBJ2-7; 13 nucleotides match TRBD2. CDR1 and CDR2 from the germline V gene are SEHNR and FQNEAQ (reference sequence). This CDR3 has 15 residues. V gave up 5 bases and J gave up 2 bases; unmatched junction bases: 3.

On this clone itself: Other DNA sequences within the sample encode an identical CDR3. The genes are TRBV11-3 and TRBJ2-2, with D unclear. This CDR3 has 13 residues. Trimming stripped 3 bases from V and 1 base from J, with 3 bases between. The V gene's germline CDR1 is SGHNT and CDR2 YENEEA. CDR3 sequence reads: CASSFLNTGELFF. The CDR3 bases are TGTGCCAGCAGCTTCCTGAACACCGGGGAGCTGTTTTTT.

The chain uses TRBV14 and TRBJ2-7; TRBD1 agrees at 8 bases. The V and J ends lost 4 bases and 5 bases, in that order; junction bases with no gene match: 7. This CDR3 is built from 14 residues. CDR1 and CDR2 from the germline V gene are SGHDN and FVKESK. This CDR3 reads CASSLPGQADEQYF. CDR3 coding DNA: TGTGCCAGCAGCCTCCCGGGACAGGCTGACGAGCAGTACTTC.

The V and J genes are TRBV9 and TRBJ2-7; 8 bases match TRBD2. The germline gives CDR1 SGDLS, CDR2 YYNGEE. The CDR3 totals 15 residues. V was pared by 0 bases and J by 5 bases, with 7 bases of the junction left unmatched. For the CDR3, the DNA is TGTGCCAGCAGCGTAGCGGGAGGGGGGCAGGACGAGCAGTACTTC. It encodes CASSVAGGGQDEQYF.

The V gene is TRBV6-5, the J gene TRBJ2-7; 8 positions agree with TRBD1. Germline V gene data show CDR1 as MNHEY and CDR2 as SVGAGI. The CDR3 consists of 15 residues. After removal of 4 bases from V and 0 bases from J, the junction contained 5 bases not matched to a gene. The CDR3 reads CASSSDRGGSYEQYF. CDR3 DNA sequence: TGTGCCAGCAGTTCCGACAGGGGTGGCTCCTACGAGCAGTACTTC.